This T cell receptor (beta chain) originates from a study of cytomegalovirus exposure and HLA in healthy donors. The CDR3 has 15 residues. Per the germline V gene, CDR1 is SGHRS and CDR2 is YFSETQ. V lost 1 base and J lost 3, with 14 bases in between. Researchers ran the PCR with 60 Vbeta and 13 Jbeta primers. Sequenced by immunoSEQ multiplex PCR; TCRdb stores in-frame clones only, minus some. The sample consists of around 170,000 clones, about 65% of them appearing once. The chain couples TRBV5-1 to TRBJ2-7; D perhaps matches TRBD2 (5 bases). The clonotype originates from a girl under 18 in good health and CMV-seronegative. The sample consisted of PBMCs. The CDR3 DNA sequence: TGCGCCAGCAGCTTGCTGAGGGAGTTAGGCTACGAGCAGTACTTC. Translating gives CASSLLRELGYEQYF. The full variable domain, completed using reference TRBV5-1 and TRBJ2-7, is KAGVTQTPRYLIKTRGQQVTLSCSPISGHRSVSWYQQTPGQGLQFLFEYFSETQRNKGNFPGRFSGRQFSNSRSEMNVSTLELGDSALYLCASSLLRELGYEQYFGPGTRLTVT.